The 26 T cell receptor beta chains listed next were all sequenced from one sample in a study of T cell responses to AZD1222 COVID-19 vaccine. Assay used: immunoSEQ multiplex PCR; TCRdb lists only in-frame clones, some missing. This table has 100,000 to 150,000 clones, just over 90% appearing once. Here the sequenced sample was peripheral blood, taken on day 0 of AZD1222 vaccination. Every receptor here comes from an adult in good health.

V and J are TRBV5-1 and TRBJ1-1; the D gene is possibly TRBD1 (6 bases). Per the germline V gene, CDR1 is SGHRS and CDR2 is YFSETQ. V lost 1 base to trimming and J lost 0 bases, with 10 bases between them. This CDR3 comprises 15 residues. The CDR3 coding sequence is TGCGCCAGCAGCTTGTTCGGACAGATGAACACTGAAGCTTTCTTT. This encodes CASSLFGQMNTEAFF.

CDR3 protein: CASSLLSNSYEQYF. Written as DNA, the CDR3 is TGTGCCAGCAGCTTGCTATCTAACTCCTACGAGCAGTACTTC. The rearrangement links TRBV5-6 to TRBJ2-7; D not resolved. Per the germline V gene, CDR1 is SGHDT and CDR2 is YYEEEE. V lost 1 base and J 0 bases, leaving 8 bases between the germline ends. The CDR3 runs to 14 residues.

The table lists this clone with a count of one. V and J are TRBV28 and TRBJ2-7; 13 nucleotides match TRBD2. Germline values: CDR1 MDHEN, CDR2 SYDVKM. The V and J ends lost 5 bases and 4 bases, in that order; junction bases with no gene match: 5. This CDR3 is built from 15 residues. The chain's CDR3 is CASSPGLAGVYEQYF. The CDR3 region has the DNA TGTGCCAGCAGTCCAGGACTAGCGGGAGTTTACGAGCAGTACTTC.

This chain's CDR3 is CASSQFGGENQPQHF. Written as DNA, the CDR3 is TGTGCCAGCAGCCAATTCGGCGGAGAAAATCAGCCCCAGCATTTT. V and J are TRBV16 and TRBJ1-5; D gene uncertain. The CDR3 extends over 15 amino acids. V lost 1 base and J 4 bases, leaving 11 bases between the germline ends. Per germline, CDR1 KGHSY and CDR2 FQNENV. The entire variable domain, with the rest obtained from reference TRBV16 and TRBJ1-5, is as follows: GEEVAQTPKHLVRGEGQKAKLYCAPIKGHSYVFWYQQVLKNEFKFLISFQNENVFDETGMPKERFSAKCLPNSPCSLEIQATKLEDSAVYFCASSQFGGENQPQHFGDGTRLSIL.

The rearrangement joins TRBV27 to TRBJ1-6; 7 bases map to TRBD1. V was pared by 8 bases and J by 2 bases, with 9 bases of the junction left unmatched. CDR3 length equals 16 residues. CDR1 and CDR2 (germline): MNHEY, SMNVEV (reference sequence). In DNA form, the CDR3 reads TGTGCCAGCCGATCTGGGACAGCCACCTATAATTCACCCCTCCACTTT. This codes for CASRSGTATYNSPLHF.

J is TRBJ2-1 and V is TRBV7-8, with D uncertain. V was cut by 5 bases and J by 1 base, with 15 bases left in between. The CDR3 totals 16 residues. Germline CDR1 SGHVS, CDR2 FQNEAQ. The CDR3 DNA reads TGTGCCAGCAGCCTAAGAGACATAGGGTCCTACAATGAGCAGTTCTTC. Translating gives CASSLRDIGSYNEQFF.

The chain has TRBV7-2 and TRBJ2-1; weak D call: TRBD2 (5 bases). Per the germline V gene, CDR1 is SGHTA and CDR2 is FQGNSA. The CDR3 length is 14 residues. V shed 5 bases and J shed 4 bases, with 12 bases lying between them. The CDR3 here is CASSRELGYNEQFF. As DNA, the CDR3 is TGTGCCAGCAGCCGGGAACTCGGGTACAATGAGCAGTTCTTC.

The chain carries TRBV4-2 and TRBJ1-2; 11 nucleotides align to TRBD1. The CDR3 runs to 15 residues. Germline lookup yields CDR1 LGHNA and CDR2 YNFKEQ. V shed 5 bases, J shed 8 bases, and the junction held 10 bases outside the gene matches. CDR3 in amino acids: CASSAAGTGGLGYTF. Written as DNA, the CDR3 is TGTGCCAGCAGCGCAGCCGGGACAGGGGGTTTAGGCTACACCTTC.

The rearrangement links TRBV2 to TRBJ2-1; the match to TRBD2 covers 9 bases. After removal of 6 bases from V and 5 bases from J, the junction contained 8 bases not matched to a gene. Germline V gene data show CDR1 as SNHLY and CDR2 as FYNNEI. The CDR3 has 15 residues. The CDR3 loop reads CASRGTLAGHNEQFF. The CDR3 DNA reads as TGTGCCAGCAGGGGAACCCTAGCGGGGCACAATGAGCAGTTCTTC.

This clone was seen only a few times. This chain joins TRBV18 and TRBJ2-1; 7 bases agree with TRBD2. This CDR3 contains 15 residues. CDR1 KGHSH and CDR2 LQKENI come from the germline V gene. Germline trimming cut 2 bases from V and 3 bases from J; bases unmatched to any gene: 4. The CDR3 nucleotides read TGTGCCAGCTCACCAGGTAGCGGGTACTACAATGAGCAGTTCTTC. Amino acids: CASSPGSGYYNEQFF. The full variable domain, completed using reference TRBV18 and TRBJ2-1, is NAGVMQNPRHLVRRRGQEARLRCSPMKGHSHVYWYRQLPEEGLKFMVYLQKENIIDESGMPKERFSAEFPKEGPSILRIQQVVRGDSAAYFCASSPGSGYYNEQFFGPGTRLTVL.

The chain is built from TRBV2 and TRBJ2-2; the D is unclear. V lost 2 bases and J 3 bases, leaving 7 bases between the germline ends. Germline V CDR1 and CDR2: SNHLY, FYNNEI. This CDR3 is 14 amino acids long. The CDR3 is CASSENLYTGELFF. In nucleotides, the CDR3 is TGTGCCAGCAGTGAAAACCTTTACACCGGGGAGCTGTTTTTT.

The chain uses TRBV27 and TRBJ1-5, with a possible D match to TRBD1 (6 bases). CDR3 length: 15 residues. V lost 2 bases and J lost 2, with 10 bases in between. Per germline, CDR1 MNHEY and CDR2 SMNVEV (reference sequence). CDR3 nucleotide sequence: TGTGCCAGCAGTTTAGAATGGGGGCGCAATCAGCCCCAGCATTTT. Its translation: CASSLEWGRNQPQHF.

CDR3 nucleotides: TGCGCCAGCAGCCCCCGGGACGGAGGGGGAAGAGAGACCCAGTACTTC. It encodes CASSPRDGGGRETQYF. This chain joins TRBV4-1 and TRBJ2-5, with D tentatively TRBD1 or TRBD2 (6 bases each). The length of the CDR3 is 16 residues. V was shortened by 4 bases and J by 4 bases, with 19 bases between the two germline ends. CDR1 is MGHRA and CDR2 is YSYEKL in the germline V gene.

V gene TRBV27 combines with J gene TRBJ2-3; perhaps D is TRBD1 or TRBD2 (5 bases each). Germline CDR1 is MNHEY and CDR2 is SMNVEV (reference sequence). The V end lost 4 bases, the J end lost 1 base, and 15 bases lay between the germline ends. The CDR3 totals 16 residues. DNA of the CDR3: TGTGCCAGCAGTTCCCCTAGTCGGGACCGCACAGATACGCAGTATTTT. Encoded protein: CASSSPSRDRTDTQYF.

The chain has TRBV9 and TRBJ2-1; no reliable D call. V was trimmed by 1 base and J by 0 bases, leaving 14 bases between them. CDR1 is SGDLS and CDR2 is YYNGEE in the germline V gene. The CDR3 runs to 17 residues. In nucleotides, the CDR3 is TGTGCCAGCAGCGTACGTCAGAGCTTGAGCTCCTACAATGAGCAGTTCTTC. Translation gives CASSVRQSLSSYNEQFF.

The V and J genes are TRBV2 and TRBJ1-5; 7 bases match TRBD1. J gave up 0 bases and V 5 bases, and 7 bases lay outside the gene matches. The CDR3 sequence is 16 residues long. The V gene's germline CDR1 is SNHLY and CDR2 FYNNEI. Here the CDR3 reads CASSKRGTASNQPQHF. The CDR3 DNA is TGTGCCAGCAGTAAACGGGGGACAGCTAGCAATCAGCCCCAGCATTTT.

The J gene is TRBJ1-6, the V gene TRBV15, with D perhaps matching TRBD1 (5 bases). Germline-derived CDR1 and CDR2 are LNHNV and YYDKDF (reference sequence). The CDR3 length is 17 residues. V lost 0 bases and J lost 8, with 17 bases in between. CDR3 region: CATSRDRGISYDSPLHF. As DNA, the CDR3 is TGTGCCACCAGCAGAGATAGGGGAATCTCATATGATTCACCCCTCCACTTT.

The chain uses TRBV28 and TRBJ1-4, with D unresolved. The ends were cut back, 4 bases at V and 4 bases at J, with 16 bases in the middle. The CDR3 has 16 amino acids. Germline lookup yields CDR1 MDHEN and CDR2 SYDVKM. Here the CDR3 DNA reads TGTGCCAGCAGTTCTGCCGGCCAGCAACTTAATGAAAAACTGTTTTTT. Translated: CASSSAGQQLNEKLFF.

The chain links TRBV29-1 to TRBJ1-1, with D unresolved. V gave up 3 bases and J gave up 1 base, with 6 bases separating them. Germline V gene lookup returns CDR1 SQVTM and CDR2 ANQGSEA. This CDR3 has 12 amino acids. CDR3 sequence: CSVDEGNTEAFF. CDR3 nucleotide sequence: TGCAGCGTTGATGAGGGGAACACTGAAGCTTTCTTT.

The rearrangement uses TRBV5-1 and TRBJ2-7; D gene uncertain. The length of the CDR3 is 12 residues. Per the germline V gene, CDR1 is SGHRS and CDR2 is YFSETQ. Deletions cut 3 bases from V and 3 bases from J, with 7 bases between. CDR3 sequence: CASSSTLYEQYF. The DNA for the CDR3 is TGCGCCAGCAGCTCGACCCTCTACGAGCAGTACTTC.

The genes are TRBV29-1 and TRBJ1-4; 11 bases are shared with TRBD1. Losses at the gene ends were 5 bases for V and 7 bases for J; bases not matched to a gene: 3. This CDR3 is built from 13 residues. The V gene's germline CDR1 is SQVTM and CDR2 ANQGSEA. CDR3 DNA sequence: TGCAGCGTTCAAGGACAGGGGGCTGAAAAACTGTTTTTT. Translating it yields CSVQGQGAEKLFF.

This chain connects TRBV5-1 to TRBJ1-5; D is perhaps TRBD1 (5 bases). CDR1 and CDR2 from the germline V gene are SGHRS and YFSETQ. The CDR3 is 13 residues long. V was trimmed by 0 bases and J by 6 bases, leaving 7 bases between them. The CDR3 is CASSLEGFQPQHF. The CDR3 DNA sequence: TGCGCCAGCAGCTTGGAGGGGTTTCAGCCCCAGCATTTT. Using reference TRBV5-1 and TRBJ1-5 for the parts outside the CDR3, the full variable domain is KAGVTQTPRYLIKTRGQQVTLSCSPISGHRSVSWYQQTPGQGLQFLFEYFSETQRNKGNFPGRFSGRQFSNSRSEMNVSTLELGDSALYLCASSLEGFQPQHFGDGTRLSIL.

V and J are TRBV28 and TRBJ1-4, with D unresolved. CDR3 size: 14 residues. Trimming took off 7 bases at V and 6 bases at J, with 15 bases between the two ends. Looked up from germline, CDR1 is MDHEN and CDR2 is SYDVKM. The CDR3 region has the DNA TGTGCCAGCACCCCGGGTGGTTTAGATGAAAAACTGTTTTTT. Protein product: CASTPGGLDEKLFF.

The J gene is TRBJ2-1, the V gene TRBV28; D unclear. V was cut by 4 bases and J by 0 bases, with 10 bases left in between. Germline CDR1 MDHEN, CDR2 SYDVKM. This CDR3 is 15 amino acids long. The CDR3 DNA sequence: TGTGCCAGCAGTTCACCCGAAAGCTCCTACAATGAGCAGTTCTTC. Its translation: CASSSPESSYNEQFF.

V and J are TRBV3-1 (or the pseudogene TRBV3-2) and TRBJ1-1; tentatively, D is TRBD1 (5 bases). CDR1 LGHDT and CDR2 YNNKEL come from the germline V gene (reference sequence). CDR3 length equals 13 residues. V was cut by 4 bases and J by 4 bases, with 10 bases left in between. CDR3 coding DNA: TGTGCCAGCAGCCCTGGGACCTTCACTGAAGCTTTCTTT. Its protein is CASSPGTFTEAFF.

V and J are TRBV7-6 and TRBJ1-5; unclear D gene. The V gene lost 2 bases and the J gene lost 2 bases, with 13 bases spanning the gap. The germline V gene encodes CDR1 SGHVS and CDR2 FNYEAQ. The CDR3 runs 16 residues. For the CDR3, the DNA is TGTGCCAGCAGCTTATTCACCCCGGAAGGCAATCAGCCCCAGCATTTT. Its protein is CASSLFTPEGNQPQHF.